This T cell receptor (beta chain) was recovered during a study of T cells after yellow fever vaccination. Whole-study context: Any fraction with a low cell number was prepared using SMART-Seq v4 Ultra Low Input. The study, taken as a whole, reports: Within FACS-sorted repertoires, abundant clonotypes contaminating from the bulk population could be present. A large majority of primary-vaccination clones showed up again after the booster (approximately 96% CD4, around 90% CD8). Peaking faster, on day 5 versus 15, the secondary response was nonetheless weaker.

This clonotype was detected a few times. Antigen: not known. Trimming left V 3 bases short and J 2 bases short, with 8 bases between. The CDR3 has 13 amino acids. Germline CDR1 and CDR2: DFQATT and SNEGSKA (reference sequence). TCRdb processed the 5' RACE reads anew with MiXCR; each CDR3 protein has one entry. In the table there are 250,000 to 400,000 distinct CDR3 sequences, roughly 3.9% of which are singletons. Source: PBMCs, taken 5 days after the yellow fever booster vaccination. This chain uses TRBV20-1 with TRBJ1-5, with no clear D. This receptor was taken from a man younger than 35 who received the YFV17D yellow fever vaccine. The DNA of the CDR3 is TGCAGTGCTAGGGTCCAGGGCAATCAGCCCCAGCATTTT. Amino acid sequence: CSARVQGNQPQHF.